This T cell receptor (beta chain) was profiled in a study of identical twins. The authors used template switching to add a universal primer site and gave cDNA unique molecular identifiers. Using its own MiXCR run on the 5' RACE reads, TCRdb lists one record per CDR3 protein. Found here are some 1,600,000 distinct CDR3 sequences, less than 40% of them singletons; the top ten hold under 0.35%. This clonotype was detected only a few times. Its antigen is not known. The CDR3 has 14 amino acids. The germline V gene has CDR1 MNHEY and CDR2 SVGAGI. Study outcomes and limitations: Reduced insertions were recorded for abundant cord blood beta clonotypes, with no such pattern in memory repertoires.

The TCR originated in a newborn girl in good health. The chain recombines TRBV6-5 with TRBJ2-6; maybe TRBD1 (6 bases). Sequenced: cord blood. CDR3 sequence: CAAGVSSGANVLTF. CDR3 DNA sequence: TGTGCGGCAGGGGTCTCCTCTGGGGCCAACGTCCTGACTTTC.